This T cell receptor (beta chain) was observed in a study of cytomegalovirus exposure and HLA in healthy donors. Study-wide findings and caveats: A later analysis appeared to link common viral pathogens to several of the most significant clusters. In a later analysis, 16,951 TCR beta sequences were associated with HLA alleles at 0.05 false discovery rate. There were some public TCRs occurring in many donors, but most TCR sequences were rare.

In regard to this clone: Its antigen remains unknown.

V was pared by 2 bases and J by 2 bases, with 3 bases of the junction left unmatched. The germline gives CDR1 SGDLS, CDR2 YYNGEE. The CDR3 sequence is 15 residues long. The PCR was carried out with 60 Vbeta primers and 13 Jbeta primers. The method was immunoSEQ multiplex PCR; TCRdb's version includes in-frame clones alone and lacks a portion of them. The sample has about 73,000 clones; around 75% are singletons. The sequence was obtained from a man in his 70s in good health and CMV-seronegative. Input material: PBMCs. V usage is TRBV9 and J usage is TRBJ2-2; 7 bases fit TRBD2. As DNA, the CDR3 is TGTGCCAGCAGCGTGCGGGGGATTAACACCGGGGAGCTGTTTTTT. Protein: CASSVRGINTGELFF.